This T cell receptor (beta chain) came from a study of T cell changes during pregnancy in multiple sclerosis. Method: immunoSEQ multiplex PCR; TCRdb's copy keeps in-frame clones and lacks some. The table shows 45,000 to 60,000 clones, with 90% to 95% occurring only once. Germline CDR1 and CDR2: SGHRS and YFSETQ. CDR3 length: 15 residues. V was trimmed by 4 bases and J by 5 bases, leaving 17 bases between them. The sample here was CD4+ T cells from peripheral blood mononuclear cells, taken before pregnancy. This receptor was obtained from a female donor with multiple sclerosis, enrolled in a pregnancy study. The chain links TRBV5-1 to TRBJ2-3, with TRBD1 as a possible D gene (5 bases). Here the CDR3 DNA reads TGCGCCAGCAGCCCCATCCTCACAGGCCAAGATACGCAGTATTTT. Its translation is CASSPILTGQDTQYF.